This T cell receptor beta chain appears in the sequencing data of a study of radiation and T cells in renal cell carcinoma. This CDR3 is 13 amino acids long. V was pared by 7 bases and J by 3 bases, with 5 bases of the junction left unmatched. Germline loops: CDR1 WNHNN, CDR2 SYGVQD (reference sequence). Points from the study as a whole: No pretreatment tumor biopsies were available for baseline clonotypes.

As regards this clone: Its target is unknown.

Generated by immunoSEQ multiplex PCR, the TCRdb table keeps only in-frame clones and is missing some. The sample gives more than 95,000 clones, roughly four fifths of which show up once; under 6.5% is in the top ten. The time point: blood 2 weeks post-SBRT. Regarding treatment: 15 Gy SBRT to primary tumor, nephrectomy 4 weeks later. The tumor was a clear cell renal cell carcinoma. The TCR originated in a man aged 50 to 60 with renal cell carcinoma. This specimen consisted of blood, obtained from a patient whose treatment included radiotherapy and nephrectomy. The V gene is TRBV10-1, the J gene TRBJ1-2; 7 positions match TRBD1. The CDR3 is CASKARGDYGYTF. The CDR3 DNA reads as TGCGCCAGCAAGGCCAGGGGGGACTATGGCTACACCTTC.